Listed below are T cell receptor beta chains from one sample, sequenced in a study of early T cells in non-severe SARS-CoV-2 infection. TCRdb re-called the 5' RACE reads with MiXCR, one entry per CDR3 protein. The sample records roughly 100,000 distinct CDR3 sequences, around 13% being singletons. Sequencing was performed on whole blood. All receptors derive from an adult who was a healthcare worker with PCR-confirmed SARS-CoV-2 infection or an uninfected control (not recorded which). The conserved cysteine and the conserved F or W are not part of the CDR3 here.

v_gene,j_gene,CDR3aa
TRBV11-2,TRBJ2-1,ASSYPPGLGYNEQF
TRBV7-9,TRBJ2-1,AIRRGLAGGGNEQF
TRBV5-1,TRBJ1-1,ASSPGNAEGTEAF
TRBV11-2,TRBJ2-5,ASSLEMAGAETQY
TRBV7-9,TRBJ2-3,ASTTNGRTDTQY
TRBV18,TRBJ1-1,ASSPQPAPNTEAF
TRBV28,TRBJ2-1,ASSLTRSGTSQF
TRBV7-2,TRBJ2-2,ASSSSTSAGELF
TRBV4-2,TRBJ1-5,ASSQDRPIYSNQPQH
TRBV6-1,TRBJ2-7,ASSEGPPWATTDEQY
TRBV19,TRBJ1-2,ASSSQGGYGYT
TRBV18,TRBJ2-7,ASSPSPTGSYEQY
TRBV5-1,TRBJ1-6,ASSLEGRDSPLH
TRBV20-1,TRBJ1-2,SALNPRGYGYT